Each of the 6 T cell receptor beta chains below was sequenced from the same sample in a study of graft-versus-host responses after intestinal transplantation. Method: immunoSEQ multiplex PCR; TCRdb's copy keeps in-frame clones and lacks some. The sample carries roughly 21,000 clones, 30% to 40% recorded once. The authors plated around 200,000 CFSE-labeled responder cells with around 200,000 irradiated, violet-dye-labeled stimulator cells. The source material was alloreactive CD8+ T cells from a mixed lymphocyte reaction culture, sampled before intestinal transplant. Subset: CFSE-low proliferating T cells sorted from approximately 6-day pre-transplant mixed lymphocyte reaction (GvH or HvG direction). All receptors derive from a human patient who received an intestinal transplant.

On this clone itself: The sample holds other DNA sequences that translate to the same CDR3. The chain links TRBV4-1 to TRBJ2-5, with 7 bases matching TRBD2. Germline lookup yields CDR1 MGHRA and CDR2 YSYEKL. After removal of 3 bases from V and 1 base from J, the junction contained 5 bases not matched to a gene. The CDR3 is made up of 15 amino acids. The CDR3 nucleotides are TGCGCCAGCAGCCAGGTTAGCGGGCTCCAAGAGACCCAGTACTTC. It encodes CASSQVSGLQETQYF.

V and J are TRBV20-1 and TRBJ1-2; D call uncertain. V was cut by 6 bases and J by 7 bases, with 3 bases left in between. This CDR3 has 8 residues. Germline V CDR1 and CDR2: DFQATT, SNEGSKA (reference sequence). Written as DNA, the CDR3 is TGCAGTGCGGTTGGCTACACCTTC. It encodes CSAVGYTF.

Worth noting for this clone: One end of the junction varies from germline; a read error may be responsible. The chain links TRBV29-1 to TRBJ1-2; TRBD1 might be the D (5 bases). The CDR3 extends over 12 amino acids. Germline assignment: CDR1 SQVTM and CDR2 ANQGSEA. The CDR3 DNA reads TGCAGCGCTGAAGGGGAGGGCTATGGCTACACCTTC. It codes for CSAEGEGYGYTF. The full variable domain, with the rest looked up from reference TRBV29-1 and TRBJ1-2, is SAVISQKPSRDICQRGTSLTIQCQVDSQVTMMFWYRQQPGQSLTLIATANQGSEATYESGFVIDKFPISRPNLTFSTLTVSNMSPEDSSIYLCSAEGEGYGYTFGSGTRLTVV.

This clone was picked up a small number of times. V is TRBV7-3 and J is TRBJ2-1; perhaps TRBD1 as D (5 bases). This CDR3 has 15 amino acids. The V and J ends lost 2 bases and 7 bases respectively, with 15 bases between them. Germline loops: CDR1 SGHTA, CDR2 FQGTGA. CDR3 residues: CASSLLAGSGNEQFF. CDR3 nucleotides: TGTGCCAGCAGCTTATTGGCAGGGTCTGGGAATGAGCAGTTCTTC.

By frequency in the sample, this clone is medium-sized. The rearrangement joins TRBV7-6 to TRBJ2-7, with a tentative D call TRBD1 (5 bases). This CDR3 is 14 amino acids long. Between the trimmed V and J ends, which lost 1 base and 2 bases, there was a span of 9 bases. CDR1 is SGHVS, CDR2 FNYEAQ, per germline. The CDR3, as DNA: TGTGCCAGCAGCTTAGTTTCAGGGACCTACGAGCAGTACTTC. It encodes CASSLVSGTYEQYF.

Sample share makes this clone medium-sized. V is TRBV27 and J is TRBJ2-1; 7 bases match TRBD2. After removal of 2 bases from V and 8 bases from J, the junction contained 0 bases not matched to a gene. Germline V gene data show CDR1 as MNHEY and CDR2 as SMNVEV (reference sequence). The CDR3 is 12 amino acids. The CDR3 loop is CASSLSGDEQFF. The CDR3 DNA is TGTGCCAGCAGTTTAAGCGGGGATGAGCAGTTCTTC.